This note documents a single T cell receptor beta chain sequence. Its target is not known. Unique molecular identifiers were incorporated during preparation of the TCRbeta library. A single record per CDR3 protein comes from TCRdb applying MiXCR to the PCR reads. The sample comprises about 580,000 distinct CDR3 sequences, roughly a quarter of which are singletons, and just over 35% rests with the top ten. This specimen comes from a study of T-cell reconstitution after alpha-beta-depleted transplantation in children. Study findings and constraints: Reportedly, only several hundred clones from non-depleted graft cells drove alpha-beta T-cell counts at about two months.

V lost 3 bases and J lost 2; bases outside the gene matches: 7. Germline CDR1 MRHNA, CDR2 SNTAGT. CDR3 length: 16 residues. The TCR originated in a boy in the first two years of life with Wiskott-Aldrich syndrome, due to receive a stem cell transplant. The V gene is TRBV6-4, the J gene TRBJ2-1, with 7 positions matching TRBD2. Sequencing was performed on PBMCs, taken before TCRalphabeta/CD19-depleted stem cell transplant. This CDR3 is CASSERAGWAYNEQFF. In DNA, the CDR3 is TGTGCCAGCAGTGAGAGAGCGGGATGGGCCTACAATGAGCAGTTCTTC.